The 17 T cell receptor beta chains given below trace back to one sample, sequenced in a study of blood T cell repertoires in COVID-19. Assay used: immunoSEQ multiplex PCR; TCRdb lists only in-frame clones, some missing. The table records about 190,000 clones, 82% of them present only once. Sequencing was done on a sample of peripheral blood. Source of these receptors: a woman of 80 years or more with active or convalescent COVID-19.

The chain couples TRBV6-5 to TRBJ1-1, with D uncertain. CDR3 length equals 13 residues. Germline V CDR1 and CDR2: MNHEY, SVGAGI. Trimming left V 7 bases short and J 7 bases short, with 16 bases between. The CDR3 nucleotides are TGTGCCAGCACACCTACCCTTTCTGGTGAAGCTTTCTTT. It specifies CASTPTLSGEAFF.

Note on this clone: Other DNA sequences from this sample encode an identical CDR3 as well. The chain is built from TRBV7-3 and TRBJ2-1, with D possibly being TRBD1 (5 bases). The CDR3 has 11 residues. CDR1 and CDR2 (germline): SGHTA, FQGTGA. Trimming removed 5 bases at V and 7 bases at J, with 6 bases between. The CDR3 DNA reads TGTGCCAGCAGCCAGGGTAATGAGCAGTTCTTC. Translated, it gives CASSQGNEQFF.

The chain couples TRBV5-8 to TRBJ1-5; no firm D call. The germline gives CDR1 SGHTS, CDR2 YDEGEE. The CDR3 has 15 amino acids. Between the trimmed V and J ends, which lost 1 base and 3 bases, there was a span of 11 bases. The CDR3 bases are TGTGCCAGCAGCTTGTCCGGACTGTCCAATCAGCCCCAGCATTTT. This encodes CASSLSGLSNQPQHF.

The V call is TRBV5-1, the J call TRBJ2-5, with 12 bases identical to TRBD2. The J segment lost 4 bases and the V segment lost 5 bases, leaving 0 bases of the junction unmatched. The CDR3 sequence is 13 residues long. CDR1 is SGHRS, CDR2 YFSETQ, per germline. The CDR3, as DNA: TGCGCCAGCAGACTAGCGGGAGGAGAGACCCAGTACTTC. It codes for CASRLAGGETQYF.

The chain links TRBV9 to TRBJ2-3, with 9 bases that match TRBD2. V trimming: 0 bases; J trimming: 8 bases; junction bases outside the gene matches: 7. Per germline, CDR1 SGDLS and CDR2 YYNGEE. This CDR3 has 15 amino acids. The CDR3 loop is CASSVGGGREGTQYF. The CDR3 DNA reads TGTGCCAGCAGCGTAGGGGGCGGGAGGGAAGGTACGCAGTATTTT.

The chain employs TRBV5-1 and TRBJ1-4; TRBD1 matches at 7 bases. J was trimmed by 4 bases and V by 4 bases; bases with no gene match: 7. Germline V gives CDR1 SGHRS, CDR2 YFSETQ. The CDR3 is made up of 15 amino acids. The CDR3 here is CASSPAGQRNEKLFF. The DNA for the CDR3 is TGCGCCAGCAGCCCCGCGGGACAGCGTAATGAAAAACTGTTTTTT. Using reference TRBV5-1 and TRBJ1-4 for the parts outside the CDR3, the full variable domain is KAGVTQTPRYLIKTRGQQVTLSCSPISGHRSVSWYQQTPGQGLQFLFEYFSETQRNKGNFPGRFSGRQFSNSRSEMNVSTLELGDSALYLCASSPAGQRNEKLFFGSGTQLSVL.

The J gene is TRBJ1-4, the V gene TRBV3-1 (or the pseudogene TRBV3-2); TRBD1 matches at 10 bases. V was clipped by 4 bases and J by 5 bases; unmatched bases: 7. The germline CDR1 and CDR2 sequences are LGHDT and YNNKEL (reference sequence). The CDR3 loop spans 16 amino acids. The CDR3: CASSRNPGQGNEKLFF. The CDR3 bases are TGTGCCAGCAGCCGAAACCCGGGACAGGGGAATGAAAAACTGTTTTTT.

The chain has TRBV15 and TRBJ1-2; D is ambiguous. Germline V gives CDR1 LNHNV, CDR2 YYDKDF (reference sequence). This CDR3 region has 14 residues. The V gene lost 5 bases and the J gene lost 8 bases, with 18 bases spanning the gap. The CDR3 is CATSPRPAGRGYTF. The DNA of the CDR3 is TGTGCCACCAGCCCCCGACCCGCAGGTAGGGGCTACACCTTC.

This sequence joins TRBV29-1 and TRBJ1-6, with TRBD1 matching 10 bases. V shed 6 bases and J 8 bases; nucleotides not matched to a gene: 7. The CDR3 has 14 amino acids. Germline CDR1 SQVTM, CDR2 ANQGSEA. The CDR3 region has the DNA TGCAGCGTACGAACCGGGACAGGGGATTCACCCCTCCACTTT. Protein product: CSVRTGTGDSPLHF.

This clone turned up a few times. The chain employs TRBV5-1 and TRBJ1-4, with a tentative D call TRBD1 (6 bases). With 1 base removed from V and 4 bases from J, the gap between germline ends came to 11 bases. The germline CDR1 and CDR2 sequences are SGHRS and YFSETQ. The CDR3 covers 15 residues. CDR3: CASSLTGRDNEKLFF. The CDR3 DNA reads as TGCGCCAGCAGCTTGACAGGGCGAGATAATGAAAAACTGTTTTTT.

The gene calls are TRBV5-1 and TRBJ2-7, with 8 positions matching TRBD2. The CDR3 has 16 amino acids. V shed 1 base and J 1 base; nucleotides not matched to a gene: 7. From germline, CDR1 is SGHRS and CDR2 YFSETQ. CDR3 coding DNA: TGCGCCAGCAGCTTGCCCGAGCGGGAGCCTTCCTACGAGCAGTACTTC. As protein: CASSLPEREPSYEQYF. Based on the CDR3 plus reference TRBV5-1 and TRBJ2-7, the full variable domain is KAGVTQTPRYLIKTRGQQVTLSCSPISGHRSVSWYQQTPGQGLQFLFEYFSETQRNKGNFPGRFSGRQFSNSRSEMNVSTLELGDSALYLCASSLPEREPSYEQYFGPGTRLTVT.

The sample holds one count of this clone. The V call is TRBV19, the J call TRBJ2-7, with unresolved D. Germline V gene data show CDR1 as LNHDA and CDR2 as SQIVND (reference sequence). Trimming took 1 base from V and 2 from J, leaving 12 bases between them. This CDR3 comprises 15 residues. CDR3 residues: CASSIGHRYTYEQYF. The CDR3, as DNA: TGTGCCAGTAGTATAGGACACCGTTACACCTACGAGCAGTACTTC.

This chain joins TRBV18 and TRBJ2-6, with D tentatively TRBD2 (5 bases). The V gene's germline CDR1 is KGHSH and CDR2 LQKENI. The CDR3 totals 15 residues. Between the trimmed V and J ends, which lost 0 bases and 9 bases, there was a span of 12 bases. As DNA, the CDR3 is TGTGCCAGCTCACCACCATTTGGGAGTAGCAACGTCCTGACTTTC. Its protein is CASSPPFGSSNVLTF.

The gene calls are TRBV18 and TRBJ2-3; D is perhaps TRBD2 (6 bases). The germline CDR1 and CDR2 sequences are KGHSH and LQKENI. V was trimmed by 7 bases and J by 0 bases, leaving 14 bases between them. The CDR3 contains 15 residues. The chain's CDR3 is CASWGERVSTDTQYF. CDR3 bases: TGTGCCAGCTGGGGAGAGCGGGTTAGCACAGATACGCAGTATTTT.

This clone was observed once. The chain couples TRBV19 to TRBJ2-6; a weak D match, TRBD2 (5 bases). Germline V lookup: CDR1 LNHDA, CDR2 SQIVND (reference sequence). V was shortened by 5 bases and J by 2 bases, with 10 bases between the two germline ends. This CDR3 has 15 amino acids. DNA of the CDR3: TGTGCCAGTAGTCCCCCGCGGGCTGGGGCCAACGTCCTGACTTTC. It is translated as CASSPPRAGANVLTF.

V usage is TRBV5-1 and J usage is TRBJ2-2, with a weak D call TRBD1 (5 bases). The V end was cut by 4 bases, the J end by 6 bases, with 16 bases between. CDR1 and CDR2 from the germline V gene are SGHRS and YFSETQ. CDR3 length: 15 amino acids. CDR3 protein: CASSNSVAGSGELFF. CDR3 nucleotide sequence: TGCGCCAGCAGCAACTCGGTAGCAGGGTCCGGGGAGCTGTTTTTT.

The genes are TRBV7-9 and TRBJ1-5; D unclear. The germline V and J ends were trimmed by 4 bases and 3 bases, with 10 bases remaining between them. CDR1 SEHNR and CDR2 FQNEAQ come from the germline V gene (reference sequence). The CDR3 spans 14 residues. CDR3 bases: TGTGCCAGCAGCTCGCAGGCCGACAATCAGCCCCAGCATTTT. Translation: CASSSQADNQPQHF.